This T cell receptor beta chain appears in the sequencing data of a study of blood T cell repertoires in COVID-19. Across the whole study: Specimens from acute and convalescent COVID-19 originated in the United States, Italy and Spain. Sample material is recorded as cDNA or gDNA derived from T cells, B-cell-depleted T cells, or PBMCs.

Under the authors' procedure: Estimation of nucleated cell counts was performed using reference gene primer amplification. The method was immunoSEQ multiplex PCR; TCRdb's version includes in-frame clones alone and lacks a portion of them. The V and J calls and clone size were taken over from that table, and D and trimming were inferred from the DNA. Counted here are about 120,000 clones, roughly 72% occurring once; the ten biggest clones make up around 5.2%. Germline V CDR1 and CDR2: SGHRS, YFSETQ. The J segment lost 6 bases and the V segment lost 5 bases, leaving 11 bases of the junction unmatched. The CDR3 contains 15 residues.

Sample: peripheral blood. The receptor's source is a man between 60 and 75 years old with acute or convalescent COVID-19. V and J are TRBV5-1 and TRBJ1-2, with 9 bases that match TRBD1. The CDR3 nucleotides are TGCGCCAGCAGTCAGGGGACAGGGAATTTAAATGGCTACACCTTC. Its translation: CASSQGTGNLNGYTF. Based on the CDR3 plus reference TRBV5-1 and TRBJ1-2, the full variable domain is KAGVTQTPRYLIKTRGQQVTLSCSPISGHRSVSWYQQTPGQGLQFLFEYFSETQRNKGNFPGRFSGRQFSNSRSEMNVSTLELGDSALYLCASSQGTGNLNGYTFGSGTRLTVV.